Sequencing of this TCR beta chain was carried out in a study of beta chain features in type 1 diabetes. As every portion of the isolated RNA was reverse transcribed, the sequencing read expressed TCRB transcripts. Only in-frame clones appear in the TCRdb table, and some are missing; sequencing was by immunoSEQ multiplex PCR. The sample consists of around 430,000 clones, about 30% of them appearing once. Germline lookup yields CDR1 MNHEY and CDR2 SMNVEV (reference sequence). V lost 8 bases, J lost 1 base, and 5 bases lay in between. The CDR3 spans 11 residues. This TCR was recovered from a man aged 18 to 29 in good health. This chain links TRBV27 with TRBJ1-1; D not certain. Sequenced sample: naive CD4+ T cells from blood. The CDR3 sequence is CASGRNTEAFF. CDR3 DNA: TGTGCCAGCGGGAGGAACACTGAAGCTTTCTTT.